This T cell receptor (beta chain) is from a study of cytomegalovirus exposure and HLA in healthy donors. Primers: 60 Vbeta forward and 13 Jbeta reverse. The table came from immunoSEQ multiplex PCR; TCRdb's copy has only in-frame clones and leaves some out. The sample holds 150,000 or so clones, roughly 84% seen once. This CDR3 has 14 residues. Trimming removed 7 bases from V and 7 bases from J, with 16 bases in between. CDR1 and CDR2 from the germline V gene are LNHDA and SQIVND (reference sequence). The TCR comes from a man between 18 and 29 years old in good health and CMV-seropositive. This chain uses TRBV19 with TRBJ1-4; D is ambiguous. Sequencing input: PBMCs. CDR3 DNA sequence: TGTGCCAGTATCCCGGGTGGAGGGCCTGAAAAACTGTTTTTT. This encodes CASIPGGGPEKLFF.